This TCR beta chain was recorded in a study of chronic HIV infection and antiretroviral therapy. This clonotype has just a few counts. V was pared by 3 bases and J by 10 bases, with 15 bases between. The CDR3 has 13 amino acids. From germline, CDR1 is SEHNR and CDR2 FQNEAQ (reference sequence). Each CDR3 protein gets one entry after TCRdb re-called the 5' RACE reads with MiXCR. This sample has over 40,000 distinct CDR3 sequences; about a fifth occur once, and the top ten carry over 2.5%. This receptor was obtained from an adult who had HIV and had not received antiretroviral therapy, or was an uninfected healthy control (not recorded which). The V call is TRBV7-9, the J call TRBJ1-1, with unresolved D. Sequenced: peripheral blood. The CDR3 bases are TGTGCCAGCAGCTTGGACCCAGCTAATGTAGCTTTCTTT. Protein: CASSLDPANVAFF.